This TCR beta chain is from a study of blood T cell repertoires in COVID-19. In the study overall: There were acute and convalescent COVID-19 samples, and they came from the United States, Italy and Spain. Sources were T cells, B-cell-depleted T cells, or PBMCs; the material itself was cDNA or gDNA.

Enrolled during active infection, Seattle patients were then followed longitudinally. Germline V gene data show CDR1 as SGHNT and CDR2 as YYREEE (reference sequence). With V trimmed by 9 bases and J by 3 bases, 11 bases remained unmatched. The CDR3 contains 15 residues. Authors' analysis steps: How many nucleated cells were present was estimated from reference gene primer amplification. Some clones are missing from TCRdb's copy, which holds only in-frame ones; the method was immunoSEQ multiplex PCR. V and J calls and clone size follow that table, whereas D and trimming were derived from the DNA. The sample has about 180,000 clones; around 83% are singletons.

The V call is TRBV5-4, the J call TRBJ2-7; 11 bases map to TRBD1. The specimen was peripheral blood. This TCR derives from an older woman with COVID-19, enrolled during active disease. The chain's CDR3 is CAMQLGTGGYYEQYF. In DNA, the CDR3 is TGTGCCATGCAGCTTGGGACAGGGGGGTACTACGAGCAGTACTTC.